Listed below are T cell receptor beta chains from one sample, sequenced in a study of blood T cell repertoires in COVID-19. Assay: immunoSEQ multiplex PCR; the TCRdb copy retains only in-frame clones and omits some. The data show 200,000 to 250,000 clones, roughly four fifths seen once. Source material: PBMCs or T cells enriched from blood (not recorded which). Receptor source: a man in his forties who had recovered from COVID-19. The CDR3 runs from the conserved cysteine through the conserved F or W. D genes are given only for firm matches. Size tells how often a clone was seen (once, few, many) or the class of an expanded clone, and some rows leave it out.

NA	TRBV25-1	TRBJ1-6	TRBD1	CATGTANNSPLHF	TGTGCCACAGGGACAGCTAATAATTCACCCCTCCACTTT
NA	TRBV5-1	TRBJ1-1	TRBD1	CASSLRGQGNTEAFF	TGCGCCAGCAGCTTGCGGGGACAGGGGAACACTGAAGCTTTCTTT
NA	TRBV7-8	TRBJ2-7	TRBD2	CASSRGTSGSFSYEQYF	TGTGCCAGCAGCCGAGGGACTAGCGGGAGTTTTTCCTACGAGCAGTACTTC
once	TRBV15	TRBJ1-5	NA	CATSRHRGNQPQHF	TGTGCCACCAGCAGACACAGGGGCAATCAGCCCCAGCATTTT
NA	TRBV11-2	TRBJ1-1	TRBD1	CASSRPGQSSTETFF	TGTGCCAGCAGCCGTCCGGGACAGAGTTCCACTGAAACTTTCTTT
NA	TRBV28	TRBJ1-1	NA	CASSFSLELNTEAFF	TGTGCCAGCAGTTTTTCCCTGGAACTAAACACTGAAGCTTTCTTT
few	TRBV4-1	TRBJ2-1	NA	CASSQKGDNEQFF	TGCGCCAGCAGCCAAAAAGGAGACAATGAGCAGTTCTTC
NA	TRBV5-1	TRBJ2-7	NA	CASSPSGGKMSHEQYF	TGCGCCAGCAGCCCGTCCGGCGGCAAGATGAGCCACGAGCAGTACTTC
NA	TRBV11-3	TRBJ2-7	NA	CASSLDLLGFSSSYEQYF	TGTGCCAGCAGCTTAGATCTCCTCGGGTTTTCGAGCTCCTACGAGCAGTACTTC
NA	TRBV20-1	TRBJ2-5	TRBD1	CSASDRAKTQYF	TGCAGTGCAAGTGACAGGGCCAAGACCCAGTACTTC
NA	TRBV29-1	TRBJ2-5	TRBD1	CSVGTGGQETQYF	TGCAGCGTTGGGACAGGGGGACAAGAGACCCAGTACTTC
NA	TRBV5-4	TRBJ2-5	NA	CASSLRAGEETQYF	TGTGCCAGCAGCTTGAGGGCAGGGGAAGAGACCCAGTACTTC
NA	TRBV5-1	TRBJ1-5	NA	CASSLDRGNQPQHF	TGCGCCAGCAGCTTGGACAGGGGCAATCAGCCCCAGCATTTT
NA	TRBV28	TRBJ1-6	TRBD1	CASSPLEGQGGSPLHF	TGTGCCAGCAGTCCATTGGAGGGACAGGGAGGTTCACCCCTCCACTTT
NA	TRBV2	TRBJ2-1	NA	CASSPMGGLDNEQFF	TGTGCCAGCAGTCCAATGGGGGGTTTGGACAATGAGCAGTTCTTC
NA	TRBV28	TRBJ1-3	NA	CASTIQGSGNTIYF	TGTGCCAGCACCATACAGGGCTCTGGAAACACCATATATTTT
NA	TRBV19	TRBJ2-1	NA	CASSIGRGVSSYNEQFF	TGTGCCAGTAGTATCGGCAGGGGGGTAAGCTCCTACAATGAGCAGTTCTTC
NA	TRBV7-8	TRBJ2-5	NA	CASSLVGKQETQYF	TGTGCCAGCAGCTTAGTTGGCAAACAAGAGACCCAGTACTTC
NA	TRBV29-1	TRBJ2-3	NA	CSATDYTDTQYF	TGCAGCGCTACGGACTATACAGATACGCAGTATTTT
NA	TRBV14	TRBJ1-1	NA	CASSQDLNTEAFF	TGTGCCAGCAGCCAAGATTTAAACACTGAAGCTTTCTTT
NA	TRBV11-3	TRBJ2-3	TRBD2	CASSLGGTSGDTQYF	TGTGCCAGCAGCTTAGGGGGGACTAGCGGGGATACGCAGTATTTT
NA	TRBV7-3	TRBJ2-1	TRBD2	CASSSGGSGAYNEQFF	TGTGCCAGCAGCAGCGGGGGGAGCGGTGCCTACAATGAGCAGTTCTTC
NA	TRBV9	TRBJ2-1	TRBD2	CASSVSSGSGGEQFF	TGTGCCAGCAGCGTATCTAGCGGGAGTGGGGGTGAGCAGTTCTTC
NA	TRBV6-6	TRBJ2-2	TRBD2	CASSGGLLTGELFF	TGTGCCAGTAGCGGGGGGCTTCTCACCGGGGAGCTGTTTTTT
once	TRBV6-5	TRBJ2-7	NA	CASREETYEQYF	TGTGCCAGCCGAGAGGAAACCTACGAGCAGTACTTC
NA	TRBV6-4	TRBJ2-1	NA	CASSESGDRQFF	TGTGCCAGCAGTGAGTCGGGGGACAGGCAGTTCTTC
NA	TRBV12-5	TRBJ2-2	NA	CASGQTFQGGNTGELFF	TGTGCTAGTGGTCAAACATTCCAGGGGGGGAACACCGGGGAGCTGTTTTTT
NA	TRBV7-6	TRBJ1-2	NA	CASSVRTDSNYGYTF	TGTGCCAGCAGCGTAAGAACGGACAGTAACTATGGCTACACCTTC
NA	TRBV10-3	TRBJ2-5	TRBD2	CAISTSGGRETQYF	TGTGCCATCAGTACTAGCGGGGGGAGGGAGACCCAGTACTTC
few	TRBV7-6	TRBJ2-2	NA	CASRSNPGGGELFF	TGTGCCAGCCGCTCCAATCCGGGTGGAGGGGAGCTGTTTTTT
few	TRBV4-3	TRBJ1-2	NA	CASSQDLRAGDWDGYTF	TGCGCCAGCAGCCAAGATCTTCGGGCAGGGGATTGGGATGGCTACACCTTC
NA	TRBV3-1/TRBV3-2	TRBJ1-2	NA	CASSQEGKRGYTF	TGTGCCAGCAGCCAAGAAGGCAAGCGAGGCTACACCTTC
NA	TRBV18	TRBJ2-1	NA	CASSPGNSFGSSYNEQFF	TGTGCCAGCTCACCGGGGAACAGCTTCGGGAGCTCCTACAATGAGCAGTTCTTC
NA	TRBV7-2	TRBJ2-1	NA	CASSLGRALEQFF	TGTGCCAGCAGCTTAGGGAGGGCCCTTGAGCAGTTCTTC
NA	TRBV5-5	TRBJ1-1	TRBD1	CASSLTPGQGFGGGTEAFF	TGTGCCAGCAGCTTGACTCCGGGACAGGGTTTTGGGGGAGGGACTGAAGCTTTCTTT
NA	TRBV28	TRBJ2-7	NA	CASTPLTVSSYEQYF	TGTGCCAGCACCCCTCTGACAGTTAGCTCCTACGAGCAGTACTTC
NA	TRBV11-3	TRBJ2-5	TRBD1	CASSWDSRETQYF	TGTGCCAGCAGCTGGGACAGCAGAGAGACCCAGTACTTC
NA	TRBV5-6	TRBJ2-7	TRBD2	CASSPRPGLAGAMQYF	TGTGCCAGCAGCCCTCGACCGGGACTAGCGGGGGCGATGCAGTACTTC
NA	TRBV5-1	TRBJ2-7	TRBD1	CASSSSRDSMQYF	TGCGCCAGCAGCTCCTCCCGGGACAGCATGCAGTACTTC
once	TRBV5-4	TRBJ2-1	TRBD2	CASRRRENGEQFF	TGTGCCAGCCGTCGGCGGGAGAATGGTGAGCAGTTCTTC
NA	TRBV27	TRBJ2-3	NA	CASSWGGRSTDTQYF	TGTGCCAGCAGTTGGGGAGGACGGTCCACAGATACGCAGTATTTT
NA	TRBV30	TRBJ1-5	NA	CAWSQGTGNQPQHF	TGTGCCTGGAGTCAGGGGACGGGCAATCAGCCCCAGCATTTT